The 18 T cell receptor beta chains presented below share a single source sample, sequenced in a study of cytomegalovirus exposure and HLA in healthy donors. Some clones are missing from TCRdb's copy, which holds only in-frame ones; the method was immunoSEQ multiplex PCR. Of about 280,000 clones listed, about 86% were seen once; the top ten hold 0.95% to 1.1%. Sequenced material: PBMCs. These receptors all stem from a woman under 30 in good health and CMV-seronegative.

The chain carries TRBV10-3 and TRBJ2-7; 10 bases are a match to TRBD2. CDR1 and CDR2 from the germline V gene are ENHRY and SYGVKD. V shed 11 bases and J 5 bases; nucleotides not matched to a gene: 12. The length of the CDR3 is 14 residues. The CDR3 DNA is TGTGCCGTACAGAAGCGGGAGGGCCAGAACGAGCAGTACTTC. Protein: CAVQKREGQNEQYF.

This clone was counted between two and nine times. The gene calls are TRBV11-2 and TRBJ2-7, with 9 bases identical to TRBD1. CDR1 SGHAT and CDR2 FQNNGV come from the germline V gene. The CDR3 loop spans 16 amino acids. V trimming: 5 bases; J trimming: 2 bases; junction bases outside the gene matches: 10. DNA of the CDR3: TGTGCCAGCAGCACCAGGATCCGGGACAGGGCCTACGAGCAGTACTTC. This sequence encodes CASSTRIRDRAYEQYF.

The rearrangement uses TRBV7-2 and TRBJ2-3, with 9 positions matching TRBD2. This CDR3 is built from 16 residues. The V gene's germline CDR1 is SGHTA and CDR2 FQGNSA. The V segment lost 1 base and the J segment 6 bases; nucleotides outside the gene matches: 8. The CDR3 spells CASSLGSSGAADTQYF. The CDR3 DNA reads as TGTGCCAGCAGCTTAGGGTCTAGCGGGGCCGCGGATACGCAGTATTTT. Looking up the rest from reference TRBV7-2 and TRBJ2-3 gives the full variable domain: GAGVSQSPSNKVTEKGKDVELRCDPISGHTALYWYRQSLGQGLEFLIYFQGNSAPDKSGLPSDRFSAERTGGSVSTLTIQRTQQEDSAVYLCASSLGSSGAADTQYFGPGTRLTVL.

The rearrangement joins TRBV9 to TRBJ1-3; 8 positions agree with TRBD1. CDR1 is SGDLS, CDR2 YYNGEE, per germline. The CDR3 extends over 17 amino acids. Trimming took 5 bases from V and 0 from J; bases not matched to a gene: 10. The CDR3 reads CASSLFGQGVSGNTIYF. CDR3 coding DNA: TGTGCCAGCAGTTTATTCGGACAGGGAGTCTCTGGAAACACCATATATTTT.

V gene TRBV2 combines with J gene TRBJ1-2; 10 positions agree with TRBD1. CDR3 size: 15 residues. Looked up from germline, CDR1 is SNHLY and CDR2 is FYNNEI. V was clipped by 6 bases and J by 0 bases; unmatched bases: 4. This chain's CDR3 is CASRRDRGPNYGYTF. The DNA for the CDR3 is TGTGCCAGCAGACGCGACAGGGGGCCTAACTATGGCTACACCTTC.

The table lists this clone with a count of one. This chain connects TRBV7-2 to TRBJ1-1; TRBD1 matches 7 bases. Germline V CDR1 and CDR2: SGHTA, FQGNSA. Trimming took 2 bases from V and 0 from J; bases not matched to a gene: 12. This CDR3 has 18 amino acids. The DNA of the CDR3 is TGTGCCAGCAGCTTAAATTTGGCAGGGGGTTTCTTGAACACTGAAGCTTTCTTT. It yields the protein CASSLNLAGGFLNTEAFF. The variable domain in full, completed from reference TRBV7-2 and TRBJ1-1, reads GAGVSQSPSNKVTEKGKDVELRCDPISGHTALYWYRQSLGQGLEFLIYFQGNSAPDKSGLPSDRFSAERTGGSVSTLTIQRTQQEDSAVYLCASSLNLAGGFLNTEAFFGQGTRLTVV.

This clone has more than one count but fewer than ten. At the DNA level, this CDR3 is encoded by other sequences in the same sample as well. The chain employs TRBV30 and TRBJ2-5, with D unresolved. Looked up from germline, CDR1 is GTSNPN and CDR2 is SVGIG (reference sequence). Trimming shortened V by 2 bases and J by 4 bases, and 5 bases separated the two germline ends. The CDR3 runs to 11 residues. The CDR3 spells CAWSPGETQYF. In DNA, the CDR3 is TGTGCCTGGAGTCCGGGAGAGACCCAGTACTTC. Full variable domain (remainder filled in from reference TRBV30 and TRBJ2-5): SQTIHQWPATLVQPVGSPLSLECTVEGTSNPNLYWYRQAAGRGLQLLFYSVGIGQISSEVPQNLSASRPQDRQFILSSKKLLLSDSGFYLCAWSPGETQYFGPGTRLLVL.

The V and J genes are TRBV5-1 and TRBJ2-7, with D possibly TRBD1 on 5 matching bases. The CDR3 is made up of 14 amino acids. Deletions cut 7 bases from V and 1 base from J, with 15 bases between. The germline gives CDR1 SGHRS, CDR2 YFSETQ. The CDR3 spells CASRGVPGSYEQYF. The CDR3 coding sequence is TGCGCCAGCCGCGGAGTGCCAGGGTCCTACGAGCAGTACTTC.

The V and J genes are TRBV6-1 and TRBJ1-5, with TRBD1 matching 10 bases. Germline CDR1 and CDR2: MNHNS and SASEGT. CDR3 length: 15 amino acids. The junction had 8 bases not matched to a gene; V was cut back by 5 bases and J by 7 bases. CDR3 DNA sequence: TGTGCCAGCAGTCCCGGGACAGGGGAAGCCCAGCCCCAGCATTTT. It is translated as CASSPGTGEAQPQHF.

CDR3 bases: TGTGTGGTCAGGACGGGACAGGGATCGACTGAAGCTTTCTTT. Protein product: CVVRTGQGSTEAFF. This chain uses TRBV6-5 with TRBJ1-1, with TRBD1 matching 9 bases. The CDR3 contains 14 residues. CDR1 MNHEY and CDR2 SVGAGI come from the germline V gene.

The V gene is TRBV30, the J gene TRBJ1-6; 9 nucleotides match TRBD1. This CDR3 comprises 14 residues. After removal of 1 base from V and 10 bases from J, the junction contained 5 bases not matched to a gene. Germline loops: CDR1 GTSNPN, CDR2 SVGIG (reference sequence). Written as DNA, the CDR3 is TGTGCCTGGAGTGGAACAGGGGGCGCATCACCCCTCCACTTT. Its protein is CAWSGTGGASPLHF. Drawing the rest from reference TRBV30 and TRBJ1-6, the complete variable domain is SQTIHQWPATLVQPVGSPLSLECTVEGTSNPNLYWYRQAAGRGLQLLFYSVGIGQISSEVPQNLSASRPQDRQFILSSKKLLLSDSGFYLCAWSGTGGASPLHFGNGTRLTVT.

The rearrangement links TRBV18 to TRBJ2-7; 9 bases agree with TRBD1. With V trimmed by 3 bases and J by 3 bases, 6 bases remained unmatched. CDR1 is KGHSH, CDR2 LQKENI, per germline. CDR3 length equals 15 residues. CDR3 sequence: CASSPGQGSFYEQYF. The CDR3 DNA follows: TGTGCCAGCTCACCCGGACAGGGGTCTTTCTACGAGCAGTACTTC.

This chain connects TRBV7-9 to TRBJ2-1, with D perhaps TRBD2 (5 bases). Germline CDR1 is SEHNR and CDR2 is FQNEAQ (reference sequence). The CDR3 loop spans 14 amino acids. V dropped 4 bases and J dropped 7 bases, with 14 bases sitting between them. The CDR3 protein is CASSSVGGGNEQFF. Here the CDR3 DNA reads TGTGCCAGCAGCTCCGTCGGAGGTGGTAATGAGCAGTTCTTC. The complete variable domain, with remaining parts taken from reference TRBV7-9 and TRBJ2-1, reads DTGVSQNPRHKITKRGQNVTFRCDPISEHNRLYWYRQTLGQGPEFLTYFQNEAQLEKSRLLSDRFSAERPKGSFSTLEIQRTEQGDSAMYLCASSSVGGGNEQFFGPGTRLTVL.

J is TRBJ2-7 and V is TRBV4-3; D unresolved. This CDR3 has 13 amino acids. Germline V lookup: CDR1 LGHNA, CDR2 YSLEER. V was clipped by 4 bases and J by 5 bases, with 12 bases between them. The CDR3 protein is CASSPSRSNEQYF. The CDR3 DNA follows: TGCGCCAGCAGCCCTTCGAGGAGCAACGAGCAGTACTTC.

This clone has a single count. V is TRBV10-3 and J is TRBJ2-7; D unresolved. Trimming stripped 2 bases from V and 7 bases from J, with 15 bases between. Per the germline V gene, CDR1 is ENHRY and CDR2 is SYGVKD. The CDR3 has 14 amino acids. CDR3 protein: CAISELKDSGEQYF. In DNA form, the CDR3 reads TGTGCCATCAGTGAGCTTAAAGACTCTGGAGAGCAGTACTTC.

This clone appeared a few times. This chain uses TRBV14 with TRBJ2-7; TRBD1 agrees at 11 bases. The CDR3 covers 15 residues. The V gene end was trimmed by 4 bases and the J gene end by 5 bases; junction bases not matched to a gene: 7. Germline CDR1 is SGHDN and CDR2 is FVKESK. The CDR3 spells CASSRTGTGGHEQYF. DNA of the CDR3: TGTGCCAGCAGCCGAACCGGGACAGGGGGTCACGAGCAGTACTTC. Filled out from reference TRBV14 and TRBJ2-7, the complete variable domain reads EAGVTQFPSHSVIEKGQTVTLRCDPISGHDNLYWYRRVMGKEIKFLLHFVKESKQDESGMPNNRFLAERTGGTYSTLKVQPAELEDSGVYFCASSRTGTGGHEQYFGPGTRLTVT.

V and J are TRBV4-3 and TRBJ2-7; 8 bases fit TRBD1. Trimming at V came to 3 bases and at J to 5 bases, leaving 0 bases not matched to a gene. The CDR3 runs to 12 residues. Germline V CDR1 and CDR2: LGHNA, YSLEER. DNA of the CDR3: TGCGCCAGCAGCCAGGACAGGGACGAGCAGTACTTC. Its translation is CASSQDRDEQYF.

The V and J genes are TRBV27 and TRBJ2-3; perhaps TRBD2 as D (5 bases). CDR3 length: 13 residues. Trimming removed 3 bases at V and 4 bases at J, with 8 bases between. Germline CDR1 and CDR2: MNHEY and SMNVEV (reference sequence). The CDR3 region has the DNA TGTGCCAGCAGTTTTTGGACTTCAGATACGCAGTATTTT. Translated, it gives CASSFWTSDTQYF.